Presented here are 15 T cell receptor beta chains from one specimen sequenced in a study of persistence of HIV-infected CD4 T cells (dated by TCRdb to about 2020). No antigen has been assigned to these receptors. The sample's treatment or condition label, decoded: suppressive antiretroviral therapy. A pool of overlapping HIV-1 Gag 15-mer peptides, at roughly 1 ug per peptide per mL, was used to stimulate the cells. Nonresponding CD40L-negative CD69-negative CD45RO-high memory CD4+ T cells were sorted as memory populations depleted of antigen-responding cells. The immunoSEQ hsTCRB assay version 4, run in survey mode, was used to sequence TCRbeta repertoires from genomic DNA. Held by TCRdb, this immuneACCESS table contains in-frame sequences only and omits some clones. Under half of the omission traces to an unresolved V gene where checked; the cause of the rest is unknown. Present in this sample are about 60,000 clones, less than 85% of which were seen just once. The ten largest clones add up to more than 1.5% of the sample.

This material consisted of CD4+ T cells sorted from PBMCs after roughly 17-hour stimulation, taken from a patient who received antiretroviral therapy. The cell subset or site label here, explained by the study, means: CD40L-CD69- CD45RO-high memory CD4 T cells not responding to Gag peptides. The receptors derive from an adult man with HIV who was CMV-seropositive.

The genes are TRBV6-5 and TRBJ1-6; possibly TRBD1 for D (5 bases). The ends were cut back, 2 bases at V and 7 bases at J, with 9 bases in the middle. Germline V gene sequence: CDR1 MNHEY, CDR2 SVGAGI. There are 14 residues in the CDR3. DNA for the CDR3: TGTGCCAGCAGTTACGAGGGGAACAATTCACCCCTCCACTTT. Protein: CASSYEGNNSPLHF.

The V and J genes are TRBV7-2 and TRBJ1-5, with D uncertain. With 0 bases removed from V and 0 bases from J, the gap between germline ends came to 6 bases. The CDR3 has 15 residues. CDR1 and CDR2 from the germline V gene are SGHTA and FQGNSA. CDR3 amino acids: CASSLAYNSNQPQHF. The CDR3 DNA sequence: TGTGCCAGCAGCTTAGCTTACAATAGCAATCAGCCCCAGCATTTT.

This clone was observed once. The chain has TRBV5-4 and TRBJ2-1; no definite D call. Deletions cut 1 base from V and 5 bases from J, with 7 bases between. This CDR3 comprises 13 residues. Per the germline V gene, CDR1 is SGHNT and CDR2 is YYREEE (reference sequence). CDR3 loop: CASSLWGNNEQFF. CDR3 DNA sequence: TGTGCCAGCAGCTTGTGGGGAAACAATGAGCAGTTCTTC.

The chain combines TRBV18 with TRBJ2-3; D assignment may be TRBD1 or TRBD2 (5 bases each). CDR1 is KGHSH, CDR2 LQKENI, per germline. The CDR3 covers 16 residues. V was cut by 1 base and J by 0 bases, with 11 bases left in between. The CDR3 is CASSPQWGSSTDTQYF. The CDR3 bases are TGTGCCAGCTCACCACAATGGGGGTCTAGCACAGATACGCAGTATTTT.

This rearrangement joins TRBV7-2 to TRBJ2-6; D is ambiguous. The germline V gene encodes CDR1 SGHTA and CDR2 FQGNSA. The CDR3 is 14 amino acids. As DNA, the CDR3 is TGTGTCTCTCAGAGATTCTCTGGGGCCAACGTCCTGACTTTC. Amino acids: CVSQRFSGANVLTF.

With regard to this clone: Other DNA sequences in the same sample also yield this CDR3. The chain is built from TRBV7-3 and TRBJ2-2; 7 bases are shared with TRBD2. V trimming: 5 bases; J trimming: 6 bases; junction bases outside the gene matches: 3. Germline loops: CDR1 SGHTA, CDR2 FQGTGA. The CDR3 contains 13 residues. The chain's CDR3 is CASSPGRAGELFF. The CDR3 DNA reads as TGTGCCAGCAGCCCGGGGAGGGCCGGGGAGCTGTTTTTT.

This clone showed up just once. V and J are TRBV25-1 and TRBJ1-2; tentatively, D is TRBD1 (5 bases). This CDR3 region has 15 residues. The V gene lost 4 bases and the J gene lost 8 bases, with 20 bases spanning the gap. Per the germline V gene, CDR1 is MGHDK and CDR2 is SYGVNS. CDR3: CASSVGDPTSRGYTF. The CDR3 bases are TGTGCCAGCAGTGTGGGGGACCCGACCTCGAGAGGCTACACCTTC.

This clone counts as medium-sized. V is TRBV4-1 and J is TRBJ1-2, with 7 bases aligning to TRBD1. In germline, CDR1 is MGHRA, CDR2 YSYEKL. J was trimmed by 7 bases and V by 0 bases; bases with no gene match: 8. This CDR3 contains 15 residues. The CDR3 DNA is TGCGCCAGCAGCCAAGATCAACAGGGGAGGAGTGGCTACACCTTC. It codes for CASSQDQQGRSGYTF.

The chain joins TRBV25-1 to TRBJ1-6; TRBD1 is a possible D gene (6 bases). CDR1 MGHDK and CDR2 SYGVNS come from the germline V gene. This CDR3 has 15 residues. V lost 2 bases to trimming and J lost 7 bases, with 12 bases between them. CDR3 sequence (DNA): TGTGCCAGCAGTGAAAAGCTAGGGGGGAATTCACCCCTCCACTTT. This translates into CASSEKLGGNSPLHF.

The V and J genes are TRBV2 and TRBJ2-2; 8 nucleotides agree with TRBD2. Unmatched junction bases numbered 5, after V lost 8 bases and J lost 3 bases. The CDR3 has 14 amino acids. Germline CDR1 is SNHLY and CDR2 is FYNNEI. CDR3 region: CASRRGADTGELFF. The CDR3 DNA reads TGTGCCAGCCGGCGGGGGGCAGACACCGGGGAGCTGTTTTTT.

The chain joins TRBV11-3 to TRBJ2-3, with D uncertain. CDR1 and CDR2 (germline): SGHNT, YENEEA. The V and J ends lost 2 bases and 2 bases respectively, with 8 bases between them. There are 14 residues in the CDR3. CDR3 sequence (DNA): TGTGCCAGCAGCTTAAGGTCCATCACAGATACGCAGTATTTT. As protein: CASSLRSITDTQYF.

This chain uses TRBV19 with TRBJ2-7; D possibly uses TRBD1 or TRBD2 (5 bases each). Deletions cut 3 bases from V and 2 bases from J, with 17 bases between. This CDR3 has 16 residues. The germline gives CDR1 LNHDA, CDR2 SQIVND (reference sequence). This chain's CDR3 is CASSILFVGPTYEQYF. CDR3 coding DNA: TGTGCCAGTAGTATTCTATTCGTGGGACCCACCTACGAGCAGTACTTC.

This chain connects TRBV19 to TRBJ1-2; 7 bases fit TRBD1. The trim removed 5 bases at V and 4 bases at J, leaving 7 bases unmatched. CDR1 is LNHDA, CDR2 SQIVND, per germline (reference sequence). CDR3 length: 14 amino acids. The CDR3 DNA reads TGTGCCAGTAGTGGGCAGGGGGTTATCTATGGCTACACCTTC. Protein: CASSGQGVIYGYTF.

The chain has TRBV14 and TRBJ1-2; D unclear. The germline V gene encodes CDR1 SGHDN and CDR2 FVKESK. CDR3 length equals 15 residues. Trimming stripped 1 base from V and 4 bases from J, with 13 bases between. The DNA of the CDR3 is TGTGCCAGCAGCCAAGCTGTCTCTCCGGGCTATGGCTACACCTTC. Translated: CASSQAVSPGYGYTF.

This clone has a single count. This sequence joins TRBV20-1 and TRBJ1-2; TRBD1 is a possible D gene (6 bases). Germline V gene sequence: CDR1 DFQATT, CDR2 SNEGSKA (reference sequence). CDR3 size: 11 residues. Trimming cost V 7 bases and J 2 bases, with 8 bases left between them. The CDR3 nucleotides read TGCAGTGACAGGGAGAACTATGGCTACACCTTC. Amino acids: CSDRENYGYTF.